By proportion, the clone carrying this T cell receptor (beta chain) is medium-sized. Its antigen is still unknown. Genes here carry mouse names. The read falls 1 residue short of the CDR3 end, and the missing part is taken from the germline J gene. Measured with immunoSEQ multiplex PCR; TCRdb has only the in-frame clones, and not every one. The profile covers several thousand clones, with less than 40% appearing a single time and 5.5% to 8.5% taken by the ten largest. The germline gives CDR1 KGHPV, CDR2 FQNQEV (reference sequence). This CDR3 comprises 15 residues. Trimming pared 0 bases from V and 4 bases from J, leaving 10 bases between. These data are taken from a study of tissue T cells after allogeneic stem cell transplantation. Study-level findings and limits: Shared clones across patients were few; motif clustering revealed tissue-specific shared signatures. Only a limited share of tissue TCRs appeared in blood or spleen.

The time point was: mouse harvest day 14 after allogeneic transplant. The graft held 10^6 splenic CD5+ T cells and 10^7 T-cell-depleted bone marrow cells. Mice had MHC-mismatched B6 into BALB/c GVHD, sampled day 7 or 14. The chain has TRBV26 and TRBJ1-3; perhaps TRBD1 as D (6 bases). The TCR was taken from a female BALB/c mouse given C57BL/6 T cells with graft-versus-host disease after an allogeneic hematopoietic cell transplant. The material sequenced was skin. CDR3 DNA (partial): TGTGCCAGCAGTCTGTCTCAGGGGTGGGGAAATACGCTCTAT. Its translation: CASSLSQGWGNTLY. The full CDR3 reads CASSLSQGWGNTLYF.